Listed below are T cell receptor beta chains from one sample, sequenced in a study of blood T cell repertoires in COVID-19. Only in-frame clones appear in the TCRdb table, and some are missing; sequencing was by immunoSEQ multiplex PCR. The sample has 90,000 or so clones; about two thirds are singletons. Sequenced: peripheral blood. Every receptor here comes from a woman aged 55-70 years in a cohort sampled during active or convalescent COVID-19. The CDR3 runs from the conserved cysteine through the conserved F or W. D genes are given only for firm matches. Some rows have no size entry. The others give once, few or many, or a class for an expanded clone.

TGTGCTAGTGGTTTGGTAACAGGGCTAGGTGAAAAACTGTTTTTT,CASGLVTGLGEKLFF,.,TRBV12-5,TRBJ1-4,.
TGCGCCAGCAGCACAGGGGCGCAACGAGTGCAAGAAGCTTTCTTT,CASSTGAQRVQEAFF,.,TRBV5-1,TRBJ1-1,TRBD1
TGTGCCAGCAGTTACTGGCGGGGAGAGACCCAGTACTTC,CASSYWRGETQYF,once,TRBV6-6,TRBJ2-5,.
TGCGCCAGCAGCAAGGGTCAGGGGAAAGATACGCAGTATTTT,CASSKGQGKDTQYF,.,TRBV5-1,TRBJ2-3,.
TGCGCCAGCAGCCTTGCGACTAGCGGGGGCACAGATACGCAGTATTTT,CASSLATSGGTDTQYF,.,TRBV4-1,TRBJ2-3,TRBD2
TGCGCCAGCAGCCAAGAGGACAGCCCGGTGGTAGGGGAGCAGTTCTTC,CASSQEDSPVVGEQFF,.,TRBV4-1,TRBJ2-1,.
TGTGCCAGCCTGGCAGGGTTGAGCACTGAAGCTTTCTTT,CASLAGLSTEAFF,.,TRBV5-5,TRBJ1-1,.
TGCGCCAGCAGCCCTCGCCCGGGGGATGTGGGCACCGGGGAGCTGTTTTTT,CASSPRPGDVGTGELFF,.,TRBV4-1,TRBJ2-2,.
TGTGCCAGCAGCGTAGGGACACGATCGAACACCGGGGAGCTGTTTTTT,CASSVGTRSNTGELFF,.,TRBV9,TRBJ2-2,.
TGCGCCAGCAGCTTAGGGACAGGGGGCGTAACGGCCTATAATTCACCCCTCCACTTT,CASSLGTGGVTAYNSPLHF,few,TRBV5-1,TRBJ1-6,TRBD1
TGCGCCAGCAGCCCGAGACTAGCGGGGGGAACGAACACCGGGGAGCTGTTTTTT,CASSPRLAGGTNTGELFF,once,TRBV5-1,TRBJ2-2,TRBD2
TGTGCCAGCAGCTTATTTGGCGGGGGGATTCAAGAGACCCAGTACTTC,CASSLFGGGIQETQYF,.,TRBV7-3,TRBJ2-5,TRBD2
TGTGCCAGCAGTCCGACAAGCCCAGATACGCAGTATTTT,CASSPTSPDTQYF,.,TRBV28,TRBJ2-3,.
TGTGCCAGCAGTTACTCGAATCCCGCGGGGCATCAGCCCCAGCATTTT,CASSYSNPAGHQPQHF,.,TRBV6-2/TRBV6-3,TRBJ1-5,.
TGTGCCACCAGTGATCCACAGGGGGCCGCAGATACGCAGTATTTT,CATSDPQGAADTQYF,.,TRBV24-1,TRBJ2-3,TRBD1
TGCGCCAGCAGCCAGGAGTCCGGGACAGGGAGTTCACCCCTCCACTTT,CASSQESGTGSSPLHF,many,TRBV4-1,TRBJ1-6,TRBD1
TGTGCCAGCAGCATTACTAGCGGGGGGTTCAATGAGCAGTTCTTC,CASSITSGGFNEQFF,.,TRBV11-2,TRBJ2-1,TRBD2